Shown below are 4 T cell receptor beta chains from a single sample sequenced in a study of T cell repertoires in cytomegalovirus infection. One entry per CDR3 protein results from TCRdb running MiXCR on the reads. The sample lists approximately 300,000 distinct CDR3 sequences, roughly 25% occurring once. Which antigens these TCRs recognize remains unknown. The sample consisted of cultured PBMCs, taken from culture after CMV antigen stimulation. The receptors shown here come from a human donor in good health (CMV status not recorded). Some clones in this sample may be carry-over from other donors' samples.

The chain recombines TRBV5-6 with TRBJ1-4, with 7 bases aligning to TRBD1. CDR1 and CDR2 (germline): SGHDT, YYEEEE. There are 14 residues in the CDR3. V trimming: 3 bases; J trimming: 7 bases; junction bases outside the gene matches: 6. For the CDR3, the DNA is TGTGCCAGCAGCTGGGGACAGATTGGTGAAAAACTGTTTTTT. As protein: CASSWGQIGEKLFF.

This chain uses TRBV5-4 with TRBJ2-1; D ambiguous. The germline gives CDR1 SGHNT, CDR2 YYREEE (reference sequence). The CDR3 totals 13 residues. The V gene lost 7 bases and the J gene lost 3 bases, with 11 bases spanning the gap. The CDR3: CASATAYYNEQFF. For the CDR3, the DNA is TGTGCCAGCGCGACGGCTTACTACAATGAGCAGTTCTTC.

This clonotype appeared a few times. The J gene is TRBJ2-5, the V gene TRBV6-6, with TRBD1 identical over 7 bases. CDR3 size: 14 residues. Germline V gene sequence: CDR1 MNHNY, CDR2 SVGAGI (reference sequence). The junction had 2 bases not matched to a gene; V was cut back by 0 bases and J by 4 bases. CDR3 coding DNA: TGTGCCAGCAGTTACTCGGGACAGACAGAGACCCAGTACTTC. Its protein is CASSYSGQTETQYF.

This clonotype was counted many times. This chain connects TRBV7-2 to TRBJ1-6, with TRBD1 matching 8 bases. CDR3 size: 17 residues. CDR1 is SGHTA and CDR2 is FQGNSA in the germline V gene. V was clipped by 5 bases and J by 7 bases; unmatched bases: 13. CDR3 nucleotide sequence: TGTGCCAGCAGCCCACCCCGACAGGGGCTAACAAATTCACCCCTCCACTTT. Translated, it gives CASSPPRQGLTNSPLHF.